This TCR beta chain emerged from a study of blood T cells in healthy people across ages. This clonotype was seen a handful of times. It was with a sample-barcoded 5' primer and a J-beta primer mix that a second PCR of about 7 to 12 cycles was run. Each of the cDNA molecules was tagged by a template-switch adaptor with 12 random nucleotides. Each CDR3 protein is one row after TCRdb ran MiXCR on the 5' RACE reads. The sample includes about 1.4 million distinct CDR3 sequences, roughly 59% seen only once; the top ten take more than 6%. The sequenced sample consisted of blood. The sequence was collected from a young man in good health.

The CDR3 here is CASSGWQGALETQYF. In nucleotides, the CDR3 is TGTGCCAGCAGTGGCTGGCAGGGGGCATTAGAGACCCAGTACTTC. This chain joins TRBV25-1 and TRBJ2-5; 8 bases are shared with TRBD1. J lost 4 bases, V lost 4 bases, and 8 bases had no gene match. This CDR3 comprises 15 residues. Germline V lookup: CDR1 MGHDK, CDR2 SYGVNS.